This passage covers 20 T cell receptor beta chains from one sample sequenced in a study of blood T cells in healthy people across ages. The use of a sample-barcoded 5' primer and a J-beta primer mix characterized a second PCR of roughly 6 to 11 cycles. One entry per CDR3 protein, called by TCRdb with MiXCR from the 5' RACE reads. The sample has 800,000 or so distinct CDR3 sequences, 25% seen once. The same data also contributed to another study, on T cells of mothers and their children.

What was sequenced was blood. Source of these receptors: a boy younger than 18 in good health.

In its sample, this clonotype was seen once. The rearrangement uses TRBV2 and TRBJ1-1, with 7 bases that match TRBD1. Germline assignment: CDR1 SNHLY and CDR2 FYNNEI. This CDR3 is 16 amino acids long. Losses at the gene ends were 2 bases for V and 4 bases for J; bases not matched to a gene: 10. The CDR3 DNA reads as TGTGCCAGCAGTGAAACAGGGGCGGCGGGGGGCACTGAAGCTTTCTTT. Translating it yields CASSETGAAGGTEAFF.

The chain combines TRBV9 with TRBJ2-7; D call uncertain. The CDR3 contains 15 residues. V was clipped by 0 bases and J by 0 bases, with 10 bases between them. Per the germline V gene, CDR1 is SGDLS and CDR2 is YYNGEE. The CDR3 here is CASSVGGSSSYEQYF. The CDR3 DNA reads as TGTGCCAGCAGCGTAGGCGGAAGCAGCTCCTACGAGCAGTACTTC.

In its sample, this clonotype was seen a few times. This chain joins TRBV27 and TRBJ1-2; TRBD1 is a possible D gene (5 bases). CDR3 length: 15 residues. V lost 5 bases to trimming and J lost 1 base, with 14 bases between them. Germline CDR1 and CDR2: MNHEY and SMNVEV (reference sequence). The CDR3 sequence is CASSRSQGINYGYTF. As DNA, the CDR3 is TGTGCCAGCAGTAGATCCCAGGGAATTAACTATGGCTACACCTTC.

Only a few counts were recorded for this clonotype. The chain employs TRBV4-3 and TRBJ2-7; 7 bases line up with TRBD1. V was pared by 0 bases and J by 3 bases, with 5 bases of the junction left unmatched. The CDR3 is made up of 15 amino acids. Germline loops: CDR1 LGHNA, CDR2 YSLEER. Here the CDR3 reads CASSQDSGQDYEQYF. For the CDR3, the DNA is TGCGCCAGCAGCCAAGATTCAGGACAGGACTACGAGCAGTACTTC.

The chain combines TRBV10-3 with TRBJ1-1, with D perhaps matching TRBD1 (5 bases). Trimming cost V 0 bases and J 1 base, with 9 bases left between them. Germline V gives CDR1 ENHRY, CDR2 SYGVKD. The CDR3 consists of 15 residues. CDR3 nucleotide sequence: TGTGCCATCAGTGAGTCGAAAGGGGCGAACACTGAAGCTTTCTTT. This gives the protein CAISESKGANTEAFF.

This clonotype was recorded once. The chain is built from TRBV27 and TRBJ2-7; D is ambiguous. Germline values: CDR1 MNHEY, CDR2 SMNVEV (reference sequence). V gave up 1 base and J gave up 0 bases, with 10 bases separating them. This CDR3 has 15 amino acids. Here the CDR3 reads CASSLYGFSSYEQYF. CDR3 sequence (DNA): TGTGCCAGCAGTTTATATGGGTTTAGCTCCTACGAGCAGTACTTC.

This clonotype was detected ten times or more. V gene TRBV4-2 combines with J gene TRBJ1-2; no clear D. The CDR3 runs to 16 residues. CDR1 LGHNA and CDR2 YNFKEQ come from the germline V gene. Trimming shortened V by 0 bases and J by 2 bases, and 13 bases separated the two germline ends. The CDR3 loop is CASSQELGQSNYGYTF. The CDR3 region has the DNA TGTGCCAGCAGCCAAGAACTTGGGCAGTCCAACTATGGCTACACCTTC.

For the CDR3, the DNA is TGCAGTGTGCCCCTTTCAGGGCTAGCAGCCTACGAGCAGTACTTC. Protein sequence: CSVPLSGLAAYEQYF. The chain has TRBV20-1 and TRBJ2-7; D assignment may be TRBD1 or TRBD2 (5 bases each). This CDR3 spans 15 amino acids. V dropped 7 bases and J dropped 2 bases, with 21 bases sitting between them. The germline V gene encodes CDR1 DFQATT and CDR2 SNEGSKA (reference sequence).

The CDR3, as DNA: TGCAGCGGCGGACTAGCGGAAGAGACCCAGTACTTC. This gives the protein CSGGLAEETQYF. The rearrangement links TRBV29-1 to TRBJ2-5; 10 nucleotides line up with TRBD2. This CDR3 region has 12 residues. Germline CDR1 SQVTM, CDR2 ANQGSEA. V gave up 7 bases and J gave up 3 bases; unmatched junction bases: 2.

The chain recombines TRBV28 with TRBJ1-2; 9 bases align to TRBD1. The CDR3 loop spans 18 amino acids. Germline V gives CDR1 MDHEN, CDR2 SYDVKM. The trim removed 2 bases at V and 4 bases at J, leaving 14 bases unmatched. CDR3 sequence reads: CASSLPQGTGNPRYGYTF. CDR3 sequence (DNA): TGTGCCAGCAGTTTACCCCAAGGGACAGGGAATCCCCGCTATGGCTACACCTTC.

This clonotype has more than one count but fewer than ten. V is TRBV15 and J is TRBJ1-4, with TRBD1 identical over 7 bases. From germline, CDR1 is LNHNV and CDR2 YYDKDF (reference sequence). Trimming at V came to 5 bases and at J to 5 bases, leaving 17 bases not matched to a gene. The CDR3 is 18 amino acids. The CDR3 sequence is CATSSSRLRDRQNEKLFF. The CDR3, as DNA: TGTGCCACCAGCTCATCCCGACTACGGGACAGACAAAATGAAAAACTGTTTTTT.

The chain uses TRBV4-3 and TRBJ1-1; TRBD1 aligns across 7 bases. The junction had 14 bases not matched to a gene; V was cut back by 4 bases and J by 6 bases. Germline V lookup: CDR1 LGHNA, CDR2 YSLEER. The CDR3 sequence is 16 residues long. The CDR3 reads CASSPQGIQGSSEAFF. Written as DNA, the CDR3 is TGCGCCAGCAGCCCCCAAGGGATACAGGGGTCCTCTGAAGCTTTCTTT.

This clonotype was observed a few times. J is TRBJ2-5 and V is TRBV12-3 or TRBV12-4; TRBD2 agrees at 8 bases. This CDR3 contains 14 residues. Trimming cost V 5 bases and J 4 bases; bases outside gene matches: 6. The CDR3 spells CASSQSGSRETQYF. CDR3 DNA: TGTGCCAGCAGTCAGAGCGGGAGCAGAGAGACCCAGTACTTC.

The chain uses TRBV20-1 and TRBJ1-4, with D maybe TRBD1 (5 bases). CDR1 is DFQATT, CDR2 SNEGSKA, per germline (reference sequence). CDR3 length: 14 residues. V was shortened by 1 base and J by 7 bases, with 13 bases between the two germline ends. This CDR3 is CSARVASGTEKLFF. The CDR3 bases are TGCAGTGCTAGAGTGGCGTCAGGGACTGAAAAACTGTTTTTT.

This clonotype showed up just a few times. The J gene is TRBJ2-2, the V gene TRBV4-3; tentatively, D is TRBD1 (5 bases). The CDR3 totals 17 residues. The germline V gene has CDR1 LGHNA and CDR2 YSLEER. V lost 0 bases and J 4 bases, leaving 15 bases between the germline ends. CDR3 protein: CASSQDRLGLGTGELFF. CDR3 bases: TGCGCCAGCAGCCAAGATCGTCTGGGGCTAGGCACCGGGGAGCTGTTTTTT.

The chain couples TRBV5-1 to TRBJ2-3, with 7 bases fitting TRBD2. Trimming removed 7 bases from V and 0 bases from J; junction bases left unmatched: 11. CDR1 SGHRS and CDR2 YFSETQ come from the germline V gene. There are 16 residues in the CDR3. This CDR3 reads CASFPGSSGSTDTQYF. DNA for the CDR3: TGCGCCAGCTTCCCAGGTAGTAGCGGGAGCACAGATACGCAGTATTTT.

This rearrangement joins TRBV7-9 to TRBJ2-1; 9 bases agree with TRBD1. The J call may be faulty, since TRBJ2-5 better matches the DNA end. The CDR3 is made up of 14 amino acids. The germline gives CDR1 SEHNR, CDR2 FQNEAQ (reference sequence). CDR3 protein: CASSLGGQGGTQYF. The CDR3 bases are TGTGCCAGCAGCTTAGGGGGACAGGGCGGGACCCAGTACTTC.

This clonotype was detected a few times. This chain joins TRBV6-5 and TRBJ2-5; 8 nucleotides line up with TRBD1. J was trimmed by 4 bases and V by 6 bases; bases with no gene match: 10. Germline V CDR1 and CDR2: MNHEY, SVGAGI. CDR3 length: 15 amino acids. The CDR3 coding sequence is TGTGCCAGCAGACCCGAGACAGGGGTCGGAGAGACCCAGTACTTC. Residues: CASRPETGVGETQYF.

This clonotype has a single count. The chain has TRBV5-1 and TRBJ2-1; 8 bases match TRBD2. The V gene's germline CDR1 is SGHRS and CDR2 YFSETQ. Trimming cost V 2 bases and J 8 bases; bases outside gene matches: 12. The CDR3 has 16 residues. The CDR3 reads CASSLSTGTSRYEQFF. The CDR3 DNA follows: TGCGCCAGCAGCTTAAGCACCGGGACTAGTAGATATGAGCAGTTCTTC.

The CDR3 DNA follows: TGCAGCGTTACTTGGCTAGCGGGGGCCGGGGAGACCCAGTACTTC. Protein product: CSVTWLAGAGETQYF. The chain is built from TRBV29-1 and TRBJ2-5; 10 nucleotides align to TRBD2. The V gene's germline CDR1 is SQVTM and CDR2 ANQGSEA. This CDR3 is built from 15 residues. The J segment lost 5 bases and the V segment lost 5 bases, leaving 11 bases of the junction unmatched.